This TCR beta chain emerged from a study of OX40 agonist ivuxolimab in advanced cancers. Study-wide results and caveats: Some patients who did not respond also had low normalized T-cell clonal expansion.

With regard to this clone: The antigen is undetermined.

Measured with immunoSEQ multiplex PCR; TCRdb has only the in-frame clones, and not every one. The repertoire holds tens of thousands of clones, with approximately 81% as singletons. The sample was CD4+ or CD8+ T cells sorted from blood, taken in a trial of the OX40 agonist ivuxolimab. The clonotype was recovered from an adult with an advanced solid tumor such as melanoma, head and neck, liver or kidney cancer.

The CDR3 DNA reads as TGCGCCAGCAGTGAGGACAGGGGAGGCACAGATACGCAGTATTTT. It codes for CASSEDRGGTDTQYF. V gene TRBV10-1 combines with J gene TRBJ2-3; 8 bases are shared with TRBD1. V was pared by 2 bases and J by 1 base, with 2 bases of the junction left unmatched. The CDR3 is 15 residues long. Germline loops: CDR1 WNHNN, CDR2 SYGVQD (reference sequence).